One and the same sample provided the 32 T cell receptor beta chains below, sequenced in a study of metastatic and nonmetastatic thyroid tumors. MiXCR reprocessed the PCR reads for TCRdb. Among more than 25,000 clones, approximately 8% were seen once, and the ten largest hold about two fifths. Not a single patient had been given any form of treatment at any point before undergoing thyroid surgery. The specimen was blood. The receptor set was obtained from a female donor with papillary thyroid cancer or a benign thyroid nodule (not recorded which). Some clones in this sample may be carry-over from other donors' samples.

By share of the sample, this clone is medium-sized. V usage is TRBV6-2 or TRBV6-3 and J usage is TRBJ2-6, with D perhaps matching TRBD1 or TRBD2 (5 bases each). The CDR3 has 18 residues. Germline CDR1 is MNHEY and CDR2 is SVGEGT. The V and J ends lost 2 bases and 0 bases respectively, with 14 bases between them. The CDR3 region has the DNA TGTGCCAGCAGTTACGAGGGGAATTACGTCTCTGGGGCCAACGTCCTGACTTTC. It yields the protein CASSYEGNYVSGANVLTF.

This clone was seen just once. The chain couples TRBV4-1 to TRBJ2-3; 7 bases map to TRBD2. The V gene end was trimmed by 7 bases and the J gene end by 2 bases; junction bases not matched to a gene: 15. The CDR3 length is 17 residues. The germline V gene encodes CDR1 MGHRA and CDR2 YSYEKL. In nucleotides, the CDR3 is TGCGCCAGCATCCCCCCCCGGGCTAGCGGAGACACAGATACGCAGTATTTT. It is translated as CASIPPRASGDTDTQYF.

This clone was detected a few times. A read error may explain this, as a much larger clone is one base away. The rearrangement links TRBV20-1 to TRBJ1-5, with D uncertain. V shed 1 base and J shed 3 bases, with 10 bases lying between them. Germline V gene data show CDR1 as DFQATT and CDR2 as SNEGSKA (reference sequence). The CDR3 runs to 14 residues. CDR3 coding DNA: TGCAGTGCTAGAGCGGCCGGGTTCAATCAGCCCCAGCATTTT. Amino acid sequence: CSARAAGFNQPQHF.

This clone has at least ten counts. CDR3 bases: TGCAGTGCTAGGGTCGGACAGGGGAGGGGAAAACTGTTTTTT. It specifies CSARVGQGRGKLFF. This sequence joins TRBV20-1 and TRBJ1-4; TRBD1 matches 9 bases. The junction had 9 bases not matched to a gene; V was cut back by 3 bases and J by 10 bases. Germline CDR1 and CDR2: DFQATT and SNEGSKA (reference sequence). This CDR3 region has 14 residues.

This clone has a single count. This likely comes from a read error, as the CDR3 has no conserved phenylalanine or tryptophan at its end. This chain links TRBV20-1 with TRBJ2-7; TRBD2 matches at 9 bases. V lost 6 bases and J lost 7; bases outside the gene matches: 16. This CDR3 region has 15 residues. Germline CDR1 reads DFQATT; CDR2 reads SNEGSKA (reference sequence). In nucleotides, the CDR3 is TGCAGTGCCCCCGGGACTAGCCGGGGGGCCGGAGAGCAGTACCTC. Protein product: CSAPGTSRGAGEQYL.

Only a few counts were recorded for this clone. This sequence joins TRBV3-1 and TRBJ1-1; D is unresolved. Trimming took 3 bases from V and 0 from J, leaving 5 bases between them. The germline V gene encodes CDR1 LGHDT and CDR2 YNNKEL (reference sequence). This CDR3 has 13 residues. The CDR3 here is CASSQYLNTEAFF. The CDR3 DNA reads as TGTGCCAGCAGCCAGTACTTGAACACTGAAGCTTTCTTT.

In this sample, this clone turned up many times. This CDR3 is CASSAGSFFGETQYF. CDR3 DNA sequence: TGTGCCAGCAGCGCTGGGAGCTTCTTCGGGGAGACCCAGTACTTC. The chain couples TRBV2 to TRBJ2-5; perhaps TRBD2 as D (5 bases). Germline CDR1 and CDR2: SNHLY and FYNNEI. This CDR3 spans 15 amino acids. Trimming took off 6 bases at V and 5 bases at J, with 19 bases between the two ends.

This clone was counted many times. Other DNA sequences within the sample encode an identical CDR3. The chain joins TRBV7-2 to TRBJ1-4; TRBD1 is a possible D gene (6 bases). Trimming removed 1 base at V and 7 bases at J, with 13 bases between. The CDR3 totals 15 residues. Germline assignment: CDR1 SGHTA and CDR2 FQGNSA. The CDR3 DNA reads as TGTGCCAGCAGCTTAGGGGGGGCATCGGGTGAAAAACTGTTTTTT. Translating gives CASSLGGASGEKLFF.

The table lists this clone with many counts. V usage is TRBV6-1 and J usage is TRBJ1-4, with D unresolved. Germline lookup yields CDR1 MNHNS and CDR2 SASEGT. Trimming stripped 4 bases from V and 0 bases from J, with 9 bases between. This CDR3 region has 15 residues. CDR3 loop: CASSGNSATNEKLFF. The CDR3 nucleotides are TGTGCCAGCAGTGGCAACAGCGCAACTAATGAAAAACTGTTTTTT.

The chain links TRBV4-2 to TRBJ2-3, with 10 positions matching TRBD2. The V gene end was trimmed by 7 bases and the J gene end by 0 bases; junction bases not matched to a gene: 13. This CDR3 is built from 18 residues. Germline assignment: CDR1 LGHNA and CDR2 YNFKEQ. In nucleotides, the CDR3 is TGTGCCAGCATCCATTCTCCGGGACTAGCGTCTAGCACAGATACGCAGTATTTT. Translation: CASIHSPGLASSTDTQYF.

The table lists this clone with a few counts. V gene TRBV4-3 combines with J gene TRBJ2-5; 12 bases align to TRBD2. The V gene's germline CDR1 is LGHNA and CDR2 YSLEER. V was pared by 4 bases and J by 0 bases, with 3 bases of the junction left unmatched. The CDR3 runs to 16 residues. The CDR3 loop reads CASSPGLAGYQETQYF. CDR3 nucleotides: TGCGCCAGCAGCCCCGGACTAGCGGGATACCAAGAGACCCAGTACTTC.

Many counts were recorded for this clone. Here the CDR3 reads CASSASKDQPQHF. The CDR3 coding sequence is TGTGCCAGCAGTGCGTCGAAGGATCAGCCCCAGCATTTT. The J gene is TRBJ1-5, the V gene TRBV7-9, with D unclear. CDR1 and CDR2 from the germline V gene are SEHNR and FQNEAQ (reference sequence). The CDR3 runs 13 residues. V lost 6 bases, J lost 5 bases, and 11 bases lay in between. Complete variable domain (other parts from reference TRBV7-9 and TRBJ1-5): DTGVSQNPRHKITKRGQNVTFRCDPISEHNRLYWYRQTLGQGPEFLTYFQNEAQLEKSRLLSDRFSAERPKGSFSTLEIQRTEQGDSAMYLCASSASKDQPQHFGDGTRLSIL.

The sample holds many counts of this clone. J is TRBJ2-7 and V is TRBV6-1; TRBD1 matches 10 bases. Trimming at V came to 8 bases and at J to 2 bases, leaving 6 bases not matched to a gene. Per the germline V gene, CDR1 is MNHNS and CDR2 is SASEGT. The CDR3 consists of 14 residues. The CDR3 region has the DNA TGTGCCAGCCGCGGGACAGGGGTTACCTACGAGCAGTACTTC. Its translation is CASRGTGVTYEQYF.

In this sample, this clone turned up many times. The rearrangement joins TRBV6-1 to TRBJ1-3; weak D call: TRBD1 (5 bases). There are 15 residues in the CDR3. The germline V gene encodes CDR1 MNHNS and CDR2 SASEGT. Deletions cut 7 bases from V and 4 bases from J, with 17 bases between. CDR3 in amino acids: CASTSGRARGNTIYF. CDR3 DNA: TGTGCCAGCACCTCGGGCAGGGCGAGGGGAAACACCATATATTTT.

This clone was seen repeatedly, ten times or more. The chain links TRBV18 to TRBJ2-2; no clear D gene. Trimming pared 3 bases from V and 5 bases from J, leaving 13 bases between. The CDR3 loop spans 15 amino acids. The germline gives CDR1 KGHSH, CDR2 LQKENI. The CDR3 bases are TGTGCCAGCTCACCTCGGGTCGGTCCAACCGGGGAGCTGTTTTTT. Translation: CASSPRVGPTGELFF.

This clone has ten or more counts. CDR3 in amino acids: CSVFPHNSADTQYF. In DNA, the CDR3 is TGCAGTGTTTTTCCCCACAACTCCGCCGATACGCAGTATTTT. J is TRBJ2-3 and V is TRBV20-1; D is undetermined. Per the germline V gene, CDR1 is DFQATT and CDR2 is SNEGSKA (reference sequence). This CDR3 has 14 amino acids. Trimming took 7 bases from V and 6 from J, leaving 20 bases between them.

This clone was observed at least ten times. The chain joins TRBV6-4 to TRBJ1-1; D is uncertain. CDR3 size: 14 residues. Germline CDR1 and CDR2: MRHNA and SNTAGT. Trimming cost V 0 bases and J 1 base, with 6 bases left between them. The CDR3: CASSDSAENTEAFF. The CDR3 coding sequence is TGTGCCAGCAGTGACTCGGCAGAGAACACTGAAGCTTTCTTT.

Regarding this clone: The junction does not match germline at one end; this may be a read error. The sample contains more than one DNA sequence encoding this CDR3. The rearrangement joins TRBV5-1 to TRBJ2-5, with 13 bases that match TRBD2. There are 16 residues in the CDR3. CDR1 is SGHRS, CDR2 YFSETQ, per germline. The CDR3 loop is CASSLGTSGDIETQYF. DNA of the CDR3: TGTGCCAGCAGCTTAGGGACTAGCGGGGACATAGAGACCCAGTACTTC. The full variable domain, rest sourced from reference TRBV5-1 and TRBJ2-5, is KAGVTQTPRYLIKTRGQQVTLSCSPISGHRSVSWYQQTPGQGLQFLFEYFSETQRNKGNFPGRFSGRQFSNSRSEMNVSTLELGDSALYLCASSLGTSGDIETQYFGPGTRLLVL.

The sample holds many counts of this clone. The chain is built from TRBV20-1 and TRBJ2-1; 9 bases match TRBD2. CDR1 and CDR2 from the germline V gene are DFQATT and SNEGSKA (reference sequence). The CDR3 loop spans 17 amino acids. J was trimmed by 6 bases and V by 4 bases; bases with no gene match: 16. Here the CDR3 reads CSAIGLAGPADSNEQFF. In DNA form, the CDR3 reads TGCAGTGCTATTGGCCTAGCGGGACCTGCCGATAGCAATGAGCAGTTCTTC.

This clone was counted many times. The gene calls are TRBV28 and TRBJ2-7; 7 bases are a match to TRBD2. Germline CDR1 is MDHEN and CDR2 is SYDVKM. This CDR3 region has 14 residues. V shed 8 bases and J 6 bases; nucleotides not matched to a gene: 13. CDR3 amino acids: CASETMGGGFEQYF. DNA of the CDR3: TGTGCCAGCGAAACGATGGGGGGGGGGTTCGAGCAGTACTTC. Full variable domain (outside the CDR3, taken from reference TRBV28 and TRBJ2-7): DVKVTQSSRYLVKRTGEKVFLECVQDMDHENMFWYRQDPGLGLRLIYFSYDVKMKEKGDIPEGYSVSREKKERFSLILESASTNQTSMYLCASETMGGGFEQYFGPGTRLTVT.

As for this clone: A read error may explain this, as a much larger clone is one base away. The gene calls are TRBV7-9 and TRBJ1-1; D is uncertain. This CDR3 has 15 amino acids. CDR1 is SEHNR and CDR2 is FQNEAQ in the germline V gene (reference sequence). V was trimmed by 1 base and J by 4 bases, leaving 13 bases between them. CDR3 amino acids: CASSLGRGFGTEAFF. The CDR3 DNA reads TGTGCCAGCAGCTTAGGGAGAGGATTCGGCACTGAAGCTTTCTTT.

This clone came up many times. The chain links TRBV10-2 to TRBJ2-3; 10 bases align to TRBD2. Germline V gene sequence: CDR1 WSHSY, CDR2 SAAADI. V lost 4 bases and J lost 2; bases outside the gene matches: 3. The CDR3 consists of 15 residues. For the CDR3, the DNA is TGCGCCAGCAGTGGAGCGGGGGGGAACACAGATACGCAGTATTTT. Translated: CASSGAGGNTDTQYF.

This clone showed up many times. The chain has TRBV18 and TRBJ1-2, with 8 bases identical to TRBD1. The junction had 13 bases not matched to a gene; V was cut back by 4 bases and J by 3 bases. CDR3 length: 17 residues. CDR1 and CDR2 from the germline V gene are KGHSH and LQKENI. CDR3 in DNA: TGTGCCAGCTCACAAGGACAGGGACCCACGGGATACTATGGCTACACCTTC. Protein sequence: CASSQGQGPTGYYGYTF.

This clone came up many times. V gene TRBV20-1 combines with J gene TRBJ1-1; D is unclear. The CDR3 covers 12 residues. Trimming shortened V by 0 bases and J by 0 bases, and 2 bases separated the two germline ends. Germline V gene lookup returns CDR1 DFQATT and CDR2 SNEGSKA (reference sequence). CDR3 coding DNA: TGCAGTGCTAGAGATTTGAACACTGAAGCTTTCTTT. Translating it yields CSARDLNTEAFF.

This clone was counted ten times or more. The chain carries TRBV7-2 and TRBJ1-3; D is undetermined. Germline CDR1 SGHTA, CDR2 FQGNSA. Trimming removed 5 bases from V and 0 bases from J, with 11 bases in between. There are 15 residues in the CDR3. CDR3 nucleotide sequence: TGTGCCAGCAGCACCCAAGCTAGCTCTGGAAACACCATATATTTT. It encodes CASSTQASSGNTIYF.

This clone was counted at least ten times. The chain carries TRBV19 and TRBJ2-5; a weak D match, TRBD1 (5 bases). The CDR3 spans 13 residues. CDR1 and CDR2 (germline): LNHDA, SQIVND (reference sequence). V shed 3 bases and J shed 4 bases, with 9 bases lying between them. The CDR3 loop reads CASSIGQGETQYF. The CDR3, as DNA: TGTGCCAGTAGTATCGGTCAGGGAGAGACCCAGTACTTC.

This clone was observed at least ten times. The J gene is TRBJ2-6, the V gene TRBV28; 8 bases match TRBD1. Losses at the gene ends were 10 bases for V and 2 bases for J; bases not matched to a gene: 4. Germline CDR1 and CDR2: MDHEN and SYDVKM. The CDR3 loop spans 14 amino acids. CDR3 DNA sequence: TGTGCCACGGACAGGGTAGCTGGGGCCAACGTCCTGACTTTC. This sequence encodes CATDRVAGANVLTF.

This clone showed up many times. The CDR3 sequence is CASSFGRTGAGQNTGELFF. The CDR3 DNA follows: TGTGCCAGCAGCTTCGGGAGGACAGGGGCTGGGCAGAACACCGGGGAGCTGTTTTTT. The rearrangement uses TRBV7-8 and TRBJ2-2, with TRBD1 identical over 9 bases. Germline assignment: CDR1 SGHVS and CDR2 FQNEAQ. J gave up 1 base and V 3 bases, and 12 bases lay outside the gene matches. The CDR3 runs to 19 residues. The full variable domain, rest sourced from reference TRBV7-8 and TRBJ2-2, is GAGVSQSPRYKVAKRGQDVALRCDPISGHVSLFWYQQALGQGPEFLTYFQNEAQLDKSGLPSDRFFAERPEGSVSTLKIQRTQQEDSAVYLCASSFGRTGAGQNTGELFFGEGSRLTVL.

This clone was seen repeatedly, ten times or more. The chain links TRBV3-1 to TRBJ2-2, with D maybe TRBD1 (5 bases). V was pared by 5 bases and J by 4 bases, with 11 bases between. From germline, CDR1 is LGHDT and CDR2 YNNKEL (reference sequence). The CDR3 consists of 14 residues. The chain's CDR3 is CASSKRQSTGELFF. The CDR3, as DNA: TGTGCCAGCAGCAAACGACAGAGCACCGGGGAGCTGTTTTTT.

This clone was seen repeatedly, ten times or more. This chain connects TRBV6-1 to TRBJ2-7, with 7 bases aligning to TRBD1. The CDR3 length is 12 residues. V shed 9 bases, J shed 3 bases, and the junction held 5 bases outside the gene matches. Germline V gene lookup returns CDR1 MNHNS and CDR2 SASEGT. CDR3 region: CASMTGIYEQYF. The CDR3 coding sequence is TGTGCCAGTATGACAGGGATCTACGAGCAGTACTTC.

At least ten counts were recorded for this clone. The V gene is TRBV5-8, the J gene TRBJ2-5, with D unresolved. The germline V gene has CDR1 SGHTS and CDR2 YDEGEE. V was clipped by 1 base and J by 1 base, with 14 bases between them. The CDR3 extends over 16 amino acids. The CDR3 DNA sequence: TGTGCCAGCAGCTTGAGTAAATTGCGGACCCAAGAGACCCAGTACTTC. This sequence encodes CASSLSKLRTQETQYF.

This clone was detected ten times or more. The chain has TRBV4-3 and TRBJ1-1; D is undetermined. The germline V gene has CDR1 LGHNA and CDR2 YSLEER. The CDR3 is 17 amino acids. Trimming stripped 4 bases from V and 0 bases from J, with 18 bases between. Here the CDR3 reads CASSLDRQESMNTEAFF. CDR3 DNA: TGCGCCAGCAGCCTCGATAGGCAGGAGTCCATGAACACTGAAGCTTTCTTT.